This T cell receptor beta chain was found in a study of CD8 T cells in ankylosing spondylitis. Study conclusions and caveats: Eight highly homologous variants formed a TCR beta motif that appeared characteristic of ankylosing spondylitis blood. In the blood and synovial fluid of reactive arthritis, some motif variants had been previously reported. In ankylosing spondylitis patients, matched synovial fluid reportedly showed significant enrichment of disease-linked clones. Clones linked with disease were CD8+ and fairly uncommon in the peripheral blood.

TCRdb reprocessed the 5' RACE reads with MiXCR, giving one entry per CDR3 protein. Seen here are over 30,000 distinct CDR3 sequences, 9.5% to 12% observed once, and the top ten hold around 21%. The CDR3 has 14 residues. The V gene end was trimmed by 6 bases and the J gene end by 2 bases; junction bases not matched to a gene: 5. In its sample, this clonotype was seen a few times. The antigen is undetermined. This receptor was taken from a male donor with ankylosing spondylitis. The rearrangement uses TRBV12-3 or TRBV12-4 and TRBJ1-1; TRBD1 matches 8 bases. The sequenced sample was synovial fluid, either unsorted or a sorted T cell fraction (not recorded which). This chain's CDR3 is CASSQTGVNTEAFF. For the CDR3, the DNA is TGTGCCAGCAGCCAGACAGGGGTCAACACTGAAGCTTTCTTT.